The 3 T cell receptor beta chains reported below all come from one sample, sequenced in a study of T-cell reconstitution after alpha-beta-depleted transplantation in children. The authors prepared the TCRbeta library with unique molecular identifiers. In TCRdb, the PCR reads were re-called with MiXCR into one record per CDR3 protein. The sample contains fewer than 550,000 distinct CDR3 sequences, about 10% of which appear only once. Specimen: PBMCs, collected before TCRalphabeta/CD19-depleted stem cell transplant. These receptors all stem from a child aged 2-15 years with inherited bone marrow failure, due to receive a stem cell transplant.

The sample holds many counts of this clonotype. V is TRBV20-1 and J is TRBJ1-1, with 9 bases that match TRBD1. V dropped 6 bases and J dropped 0; count of bases not matched to a gene: 11. Germline V gene sequence: CDR1 DFQATT, CDR2 SNEGSKA (reference sequence). This CDR3 has 16 residues. The CDR3 loop reads CSAPGWGTGMNTEAFF. The CDR3 nucleotides are TGCAGTGCCCCAGGATGGGGGACAGGGATGAACACTGAAGCTTTCTTT.

This clonotype was recorded at least ten times. DNA of the CDR3: TGTGCCAGCTCCGGTCAAAGGACAGGAATGGACGAGCAGTACTTC. It encodes CASSGQRTGMDEQYF. The V and J genes are TRBV18 and TRBJ2-7, with 7 bases matching TRBD1. CDR3 size: 15 residues. V dropped 6 bases and J dropped 5; count of bases not matched to a gene: 13. Looked up from germline, CDR1 is KGHSH and CDR2 is LQKENI. Based on the CDR3 plus reference TRBV18 and TRBJ2-7, the full variable domain is NAGVMQNPRHLVRRRGQEARLRCSPMKGHSHVYWYRQLPEEGLKFMVYLQKENIIDESGMPKERFSAEFPKEGPSILRIQQVVRGDSAAYFCASSGQRTGMDEQYFGPGTRLTVT.

This clonotype was recorded at least ten times. V is TRBV7-9 and J is TRBJ2-1; 10 bases are a match to TRBD2. Germline V gene lookup returns CDR1 SEHNR and CDR2 FQNEAQ (reference sequence). The V segment lost 1 base and the J segment 0 bases; nucleotides outside the gene matches: 15. This CDR3 has 21 amino acids. CDR3 residues: CASSLVFPGTSAPSSYNEQFF. Here the CDR3 DNA reads TGTGCCAGCAGCTTAGTTTTCCCCGGGACTAGCGCCCCGAGCTCCTACAATGAGCAGTTCTTC.